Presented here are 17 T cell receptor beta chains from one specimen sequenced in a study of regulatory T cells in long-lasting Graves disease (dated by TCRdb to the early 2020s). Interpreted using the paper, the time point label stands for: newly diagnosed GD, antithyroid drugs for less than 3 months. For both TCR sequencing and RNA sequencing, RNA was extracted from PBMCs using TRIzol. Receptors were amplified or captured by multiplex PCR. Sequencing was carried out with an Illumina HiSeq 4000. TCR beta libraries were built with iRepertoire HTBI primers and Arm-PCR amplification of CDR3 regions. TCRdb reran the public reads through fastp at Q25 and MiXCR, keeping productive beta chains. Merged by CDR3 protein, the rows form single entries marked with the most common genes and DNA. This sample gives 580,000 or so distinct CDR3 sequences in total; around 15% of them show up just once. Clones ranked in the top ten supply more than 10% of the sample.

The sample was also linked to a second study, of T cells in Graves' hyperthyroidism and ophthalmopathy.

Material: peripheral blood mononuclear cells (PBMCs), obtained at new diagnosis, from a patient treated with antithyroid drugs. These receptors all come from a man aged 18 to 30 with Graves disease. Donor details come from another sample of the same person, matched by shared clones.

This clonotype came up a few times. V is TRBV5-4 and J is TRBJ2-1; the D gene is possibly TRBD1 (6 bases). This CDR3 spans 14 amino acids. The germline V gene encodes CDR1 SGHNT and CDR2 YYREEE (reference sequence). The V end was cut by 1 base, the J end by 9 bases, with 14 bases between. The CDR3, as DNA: TGTGCCAGCAGCTTGAGCAGAGGGGGTGGTGAGCAGTTCTTC. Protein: CASSLSRGGGEQFF.

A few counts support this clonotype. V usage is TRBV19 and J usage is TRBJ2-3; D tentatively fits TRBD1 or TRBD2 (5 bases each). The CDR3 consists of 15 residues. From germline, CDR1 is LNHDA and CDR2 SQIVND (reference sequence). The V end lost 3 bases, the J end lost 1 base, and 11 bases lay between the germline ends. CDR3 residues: CASSILRGGTDTQYF. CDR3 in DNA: TGTGCCAGTAGTATCCTACGGGGCGGCACAGATACGCAGTATTTT.

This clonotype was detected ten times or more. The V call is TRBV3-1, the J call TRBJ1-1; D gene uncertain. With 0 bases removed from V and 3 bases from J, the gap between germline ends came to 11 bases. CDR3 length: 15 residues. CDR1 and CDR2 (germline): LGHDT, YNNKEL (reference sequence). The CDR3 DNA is TGTGCCAGCAGCCAAGATTCGGGGATTGACACTGAAGCTTTCTTT. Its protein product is CASSQDSGIDTEAFF.

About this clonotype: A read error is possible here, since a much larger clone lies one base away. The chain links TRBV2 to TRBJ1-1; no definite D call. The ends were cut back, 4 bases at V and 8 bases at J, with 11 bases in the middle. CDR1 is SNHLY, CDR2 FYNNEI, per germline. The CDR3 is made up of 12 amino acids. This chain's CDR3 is CASSAAEREAFF. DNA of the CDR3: TGTGCCAGCAGTGCAGCCGAACGGGAAGCTTTCTTT. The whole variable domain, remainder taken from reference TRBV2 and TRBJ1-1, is EPEVTQTPSHQVTQMGQEVILRCVPISNHLYFYWYRQILGQKVEFLVSFYNNEISEKSEIFDDQFSVERPDGSNFTLKIRSTKLEDSAMYFCASSAAEREAFFGQGTRLTVV.

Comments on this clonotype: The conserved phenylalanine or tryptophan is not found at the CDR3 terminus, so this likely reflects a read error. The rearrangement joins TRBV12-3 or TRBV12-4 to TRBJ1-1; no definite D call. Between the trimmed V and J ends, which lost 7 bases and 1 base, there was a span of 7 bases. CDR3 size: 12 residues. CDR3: CASMEGNTEAFS. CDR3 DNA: TGTGCCAGCATGGAGGGGAACACTGAAGCTTTCTCT.

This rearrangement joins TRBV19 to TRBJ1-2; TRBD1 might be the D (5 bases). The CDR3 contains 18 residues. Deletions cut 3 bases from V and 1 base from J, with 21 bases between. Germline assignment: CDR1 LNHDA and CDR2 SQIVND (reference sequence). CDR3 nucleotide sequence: TGTGCCAGTAGTATGGGAGGACTTCGACAGTGGGGTAACTATGGCTACACCTTC. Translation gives CASSMGGLRQWGNYGYTF. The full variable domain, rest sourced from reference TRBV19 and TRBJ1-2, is DGGITQSPKYLFRKEGQNVTLSCEQNLNHDAMYWYRQDPGQGLRLIYYSQIVNDFQKGDIAEGYSVSREKKESFPLTVTSAQKNPTAFYLCASSMGGLRQWGNYGYTFGSGTRLTVV.

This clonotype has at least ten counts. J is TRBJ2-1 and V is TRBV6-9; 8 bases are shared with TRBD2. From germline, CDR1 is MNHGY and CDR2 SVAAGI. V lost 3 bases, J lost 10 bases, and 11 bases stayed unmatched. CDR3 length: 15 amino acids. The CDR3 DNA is TGTGCCAGCAGTTACCGAACGGGAGGGCCAGGGGAGCAGTTCTTC. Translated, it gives CASSYRTGGPGEQFF.

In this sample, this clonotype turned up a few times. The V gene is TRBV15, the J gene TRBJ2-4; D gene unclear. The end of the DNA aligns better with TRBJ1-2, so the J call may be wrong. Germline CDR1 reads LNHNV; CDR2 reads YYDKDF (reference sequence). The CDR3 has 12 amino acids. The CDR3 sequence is CATSRDRVGYTF. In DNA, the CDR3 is TGTGCCACCAGCAGAGATCGTGTTGGCTACACCTTC.

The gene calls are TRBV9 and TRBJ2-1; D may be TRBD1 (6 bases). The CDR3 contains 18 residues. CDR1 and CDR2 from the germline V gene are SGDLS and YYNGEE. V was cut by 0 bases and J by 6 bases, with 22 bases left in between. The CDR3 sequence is CASSVGSGRLGGTNEQFF. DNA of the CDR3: TGTGCCAGCAGCGTAGGATCCGGGCGACTTGGGGGCACCAATGAGCAGTTCTTC.

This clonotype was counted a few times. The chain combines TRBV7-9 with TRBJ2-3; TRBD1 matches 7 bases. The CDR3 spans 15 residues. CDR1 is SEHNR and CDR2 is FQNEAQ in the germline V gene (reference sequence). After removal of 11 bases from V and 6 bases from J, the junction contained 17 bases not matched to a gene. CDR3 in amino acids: CAGTTPGQKVDTQYF. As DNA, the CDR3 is TGTGCCGGAACCACCCCGGGACAGAAGGTGGATACGCAGTATTTT.

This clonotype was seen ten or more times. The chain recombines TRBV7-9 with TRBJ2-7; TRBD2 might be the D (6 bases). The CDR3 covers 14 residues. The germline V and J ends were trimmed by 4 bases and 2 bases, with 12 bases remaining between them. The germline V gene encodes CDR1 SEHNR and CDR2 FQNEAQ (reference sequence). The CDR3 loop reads CASSSGVAPYEQYF. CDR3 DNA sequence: TGTGCCAGCAGCTCGGGGGTTGCCCCCTACGAGCAGTACTTC.

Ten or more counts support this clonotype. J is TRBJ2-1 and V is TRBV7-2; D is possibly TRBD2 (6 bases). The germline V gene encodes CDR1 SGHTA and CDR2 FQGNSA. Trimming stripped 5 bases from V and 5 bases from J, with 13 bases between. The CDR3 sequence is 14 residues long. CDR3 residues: CASSATLANNEQFF. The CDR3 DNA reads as TGTGCCAGCAGCGCCACTCTAGCGAACAATGAGCAGTTCTTC.

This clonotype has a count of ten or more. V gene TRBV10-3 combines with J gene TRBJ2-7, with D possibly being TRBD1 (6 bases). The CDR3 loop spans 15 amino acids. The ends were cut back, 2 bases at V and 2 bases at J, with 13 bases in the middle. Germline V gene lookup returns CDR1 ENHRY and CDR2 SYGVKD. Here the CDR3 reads CAISEPGQSAYEQYF. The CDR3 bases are TGTGCCATCAGTGAGCCTGGACAGAGTGCCTACGAGCAGTACTTC.

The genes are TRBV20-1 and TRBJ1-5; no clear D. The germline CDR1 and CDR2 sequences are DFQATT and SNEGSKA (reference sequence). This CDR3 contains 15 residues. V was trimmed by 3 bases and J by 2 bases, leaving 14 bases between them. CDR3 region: CSARRRIRGNQPQHF. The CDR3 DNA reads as TGCAGTGCTAGGAGGCGTATAAGAGGCAATCAGCCCCAGCATTTT.

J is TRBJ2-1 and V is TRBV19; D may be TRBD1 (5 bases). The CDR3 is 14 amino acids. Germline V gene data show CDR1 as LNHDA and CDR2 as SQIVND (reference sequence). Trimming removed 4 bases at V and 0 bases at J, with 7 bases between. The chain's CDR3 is CASSRGYSYNEQFF. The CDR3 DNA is TGTGCCAGTAGTAGGGGCTACTCCTACAATGAGCAGTTCTTC. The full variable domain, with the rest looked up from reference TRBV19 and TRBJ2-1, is DGGITQSPKYLFRKEGQNVTLSCEQNLNHDAMYWYRQDPGQGLRLIYYSQIVNDFQKGDIAEGYSVSREKKESFPLTVTSAQKNPTAFYLCASSRGYSYNEQFFGPGTRLTVL.

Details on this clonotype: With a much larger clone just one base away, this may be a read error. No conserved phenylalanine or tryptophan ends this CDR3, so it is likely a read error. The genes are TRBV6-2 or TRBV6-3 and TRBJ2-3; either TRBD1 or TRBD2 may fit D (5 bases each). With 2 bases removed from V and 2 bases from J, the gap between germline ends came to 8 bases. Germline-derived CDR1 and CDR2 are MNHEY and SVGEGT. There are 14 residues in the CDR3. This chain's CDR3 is CASSYPGTTDTQYL. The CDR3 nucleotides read TGTGCCAGCAGTTACCCTGGGACCACAGATACGCAGTATCTT.

The CDR3 DNA reads as TGTGCCAGCAGTTTATGGGGAATGGGTAATTCACCCCTCCACTTT. This codes for CASSLWGMGNSPLHF. The chain combines TRBV27 with TRBJ1-6; no clear D. The CDR3 has 15 amino acids. V was pared by 1 base and J by 6 bases, with 10 bases between. Germline CDR1 and CDR2: MNHEY and SMNVEV (reference sequence).